The clone carrying this T cell receptor beta chain has just a few counts. Its antigen is currently unknown. Germline CDR1 reads SGHNT; CDR2 reads YYREEE (reference sequence). The CDR3 covers 14 residues. V was trimmed by 4 bases and J by 3 bases, leaving 11 bases between them. TCRdb used MiXCR to reprocess the reads, holding one entry per CDR3 protein. This sample has a few hundred thousand distinct CDR3 sequences, with about 35% found just once. The data belong to a study of T cell repertoires in cytomegalovirus infection. Study as a whole: The authors relied on CMV epitopes, both recently identified HLA-C-restricted and well-studied HLA-B-restricted.

Sample: cultured PBMCs, taken from culture after CMV antigen stimulation. The J gene is TRBJ2-1, the V gene TRBV5-4; D might be TRBD2 (6 bases). The TCR originated in a human donor in good health (CMV status not recorded). Some clones in this sample may be carry-over from other donors' samples. CDR3 sequence: CASSLQEGYNEQFF. The CDR3 nucleotides are TGTGCCAGCAGCCTCCAGGAGGGCTACAATGAGCAGTTCTTC.